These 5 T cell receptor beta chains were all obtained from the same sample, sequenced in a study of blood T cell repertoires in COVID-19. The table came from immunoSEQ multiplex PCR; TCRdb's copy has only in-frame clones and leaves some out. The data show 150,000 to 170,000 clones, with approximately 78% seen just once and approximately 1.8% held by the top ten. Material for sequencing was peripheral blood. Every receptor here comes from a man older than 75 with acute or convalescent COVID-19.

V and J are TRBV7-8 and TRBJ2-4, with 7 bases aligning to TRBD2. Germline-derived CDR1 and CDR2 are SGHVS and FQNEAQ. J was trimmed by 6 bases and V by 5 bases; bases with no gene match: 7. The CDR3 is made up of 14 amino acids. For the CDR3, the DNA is TGTGCCAGCAGCCCCCGGGAGGCTAGAAACATTCAGTACTTC. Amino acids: CASSPREARNIQYF.

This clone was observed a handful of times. The CDR3 DNA reads as TGTGCCAGCACCCGTGCTAACTATGGCTACACCTTC. Translated, it gives CASTRANYGYTF. V is TRBV12-3 or TRBV12-4 and J is TRBJ1-2; D ambiguous. The CDR3 totals 12 residues. The V and J ends lost 7 bases and 0 bases respectively, with 6 bases between them.

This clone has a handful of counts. In DNA, the CDR3 is TGTGCCAGCAGTCGTCAGGCTAACTACGAGCAGTACTTC. The encoded protein is CASSRQANYEQYF. The chain links TRBV2 to TRBJ2-7; no definite D call. The CDR3 extends over 13 amino acids. Trimming left V 5 bases short and J 3 bases short, with 11 bases between. Per the germline V gene, CDR1 is SNHLY and CDR2 is FYNNEI.

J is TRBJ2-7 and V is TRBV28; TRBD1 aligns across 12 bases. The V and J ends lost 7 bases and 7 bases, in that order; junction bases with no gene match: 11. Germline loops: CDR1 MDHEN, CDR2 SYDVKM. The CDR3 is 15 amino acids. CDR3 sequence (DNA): TGTGCCAGCACCCAGGGGGGACAGGGGGCGAGGGAGCAGTACGTC. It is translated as CASTQGGQGAREQYV.

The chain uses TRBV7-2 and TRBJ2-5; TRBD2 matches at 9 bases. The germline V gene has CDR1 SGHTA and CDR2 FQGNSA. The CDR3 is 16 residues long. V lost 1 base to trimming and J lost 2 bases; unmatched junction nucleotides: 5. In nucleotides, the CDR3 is TGTGCCAGCAGCTTAGTGGGGGCGGGGGGGCAAGAGACCCAGTACTTC. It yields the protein CASSLVGAGGQETQYF.